Listed below are T cell receptor beta chains from one sample, sequenced in a study of human T cells and chemical hapten exposure. One entry per CDR3 protein results from TCRdb running MiXCR on the RACE reads. The sample lists about 77,000 distinct CDR3 sequences, over 6.5% occurring once. The sample comprised whole blood. All receptors come from a female donor in good health. Some clones in this sample may be carry-over from other donors' samples. Each CDR3 is given without its conserved first and last residue. D genes are given only for firm matches.

>TRBJ1-1|TRBV6-1|11|TRBD1
ASSGGQGLGAF
>TRBJ2-4|TRBV7-2|13|-
ASSFVQGHGNIQY
>TRBJ1-4|TRBV20-1|11|-
SAIRQTNEKLF
>TRBJ2-3|TRBV28|13|TRBD1
ASSPDRGRSDTQY
>TRBJ1-5|TRBV7-9|13|TRBD1
ASIHIGTGGRPQH
>TRBJ1-2|TRBV5-6|15|-
ASSLVRVRPSNYGYT
>TRBJ1-1|TRBV14|15|-
ASSQDLRQARGTEAF
>TRBJ2-7|TRBV5-4|11|-
ASSLDPADEQY
>TRBJ2-3|TRBV20-1|12|-
SARDVGSTDTQY
>TRBJ2-7|TRBV19|14|-
ASTPGPGESSYEQY
>TRBJ1-3|TRBV19|13|-
ASSIAAGSGNTIY
>TRBJ2-3|TRBV7-6|11|TRBD2
ASQGLSTDTQY
>TRBJ2-1|TRBV7-9|13|-
ASSRRLEGLNEQF
>TRBJ2-1|TRBV7-3|11|-
ASSTDSYNEQF
>TRBJ2-7|TRBV27|13|-
ASSLSSGRSYEQY
>TRBJ2-1|TRBV6-5|16|-
ASSYEFPPTSSYNEQF
>TRBJ1-1|TRBV6-6|12|-
ASSYYTTRGRAF
>TRBJ2-5|TRBV20-1|11|TRBD1
SAYRGPKETQY
>TRBJ2-3|TRBV6-2/TRBV6-3|13|TRBD2
ASSLLAGGADTQY
>TRBJ2-7|TRBV4-3|12|TRBD1
ASSRNYRDSEQY
>TRBJ2-1|TRBV2|14|-
ASRDPGLLIREEQF
>TRBJ2-1|TRBV6-5|13|-
ASIPSGGSGNEQF
>TRBJ2-3|TRBV2|10|TRBD2
ASKGLVHTQY
>TRBJ2-7|TRBV20-1|13|TRBD2
SARPPGGGIGEQY